This T cell receptor beta chain was captured in a study of graft-versus-host responses after intestinal transplantation. Looking at the study overall: All recipients were given anti-thymocyte globulin induction, and tacrolimus and steroids were then administered for about three years.

As for this clone: Its antigen is not known.

The data were produced by immunoSEQ multiplex PCR, yet TCRdb's version contains in-frame clones alone and is incomplete. This table has about 83,000 clones, about 88% appearing once. V lost 7 bases and J 1 base, leaving 13 bases between the germline ends. From germline, CDR1 is LGHNA and CDR2 YNFKEQ. This CDR3 has 14 residues. This receptor was identified in a human donor who received an intestinal transplant. This sample comprised unstimulated CD4+ T cells sorted from spleen or lymph node cells, obtained before intestinal transplant. The chain carries TRBV4-2 and TRBJ1-1; D is uncertain. The CDR3 sequence: CASNSEDWNTEAFF. CDR3 DNA: TGTGCCAGCAACTCAGAGGACTGGAACACTGAAGCTTTCTTT.